This TCR beta chain emerged from a study of blood T cell repertoires in COVID-19. The wider study: Some COVID-19 samples were acute and others convalescent; all came from the United States, Italy and Spain. T cells, B-cell-depleted T cells, or PBMCs provided the cDNA or gDNA that served as material.

This table comes from immunoSEQ multiplex PCR, and its TCRdb copy is limited to in-frame clones, with some not included. The data show approximately 400,000 clones, 81% seen once. The V and J ends lost 8 bases and 3 bases, in that order; junction bases with no gene match: 2. The V gene's germline CDR1 is KGHDR and CDR2 SFDVKD. CDR3 size: 13 residues. This TCR derives from a human donor with acute or convalescent COVID-19. The donor label of this sample is uncertain. The rearrangement links TRBV24-1 to TRBJ2-2, with 7 nucleotides matching TRBD1. The sample taken for sequencing was peripheral blood. DNA for the CDR3: TGTGCCACCAACGACAGGGACACCGGGGAGCTGTTTTTT. This codes for CATNDRDTGELFF.